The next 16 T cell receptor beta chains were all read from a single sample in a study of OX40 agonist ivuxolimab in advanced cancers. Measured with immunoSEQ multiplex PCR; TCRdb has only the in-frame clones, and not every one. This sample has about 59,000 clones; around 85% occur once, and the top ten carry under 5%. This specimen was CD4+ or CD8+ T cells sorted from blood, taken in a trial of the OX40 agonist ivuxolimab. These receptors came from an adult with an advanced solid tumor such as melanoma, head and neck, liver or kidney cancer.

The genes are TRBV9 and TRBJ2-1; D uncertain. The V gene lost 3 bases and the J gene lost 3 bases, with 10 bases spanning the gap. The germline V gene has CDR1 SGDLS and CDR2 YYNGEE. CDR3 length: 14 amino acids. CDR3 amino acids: CASSARTVYNEQFF. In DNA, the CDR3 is TGTGCCAGCAGCGCCCGGACGGTCTACAATGAGCAGTTCTTC.

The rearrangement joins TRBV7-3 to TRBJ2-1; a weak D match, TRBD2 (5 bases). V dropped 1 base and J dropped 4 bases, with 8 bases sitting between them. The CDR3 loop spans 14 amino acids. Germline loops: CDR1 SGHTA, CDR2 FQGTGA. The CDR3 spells CASSLSGSYNEQFF. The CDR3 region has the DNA TGTGCCAGCAGCTTAAGCGGGTCATACAATGAGCAGTTCTTC.

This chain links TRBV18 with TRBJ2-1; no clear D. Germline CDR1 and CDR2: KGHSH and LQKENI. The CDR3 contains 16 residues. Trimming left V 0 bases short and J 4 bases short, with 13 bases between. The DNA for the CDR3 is TGTGCCAGCTCACCACCGAATTTGACACCATACAATGAGCAGTTCTTC. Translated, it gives CASSPPNLTPYNEQFF.

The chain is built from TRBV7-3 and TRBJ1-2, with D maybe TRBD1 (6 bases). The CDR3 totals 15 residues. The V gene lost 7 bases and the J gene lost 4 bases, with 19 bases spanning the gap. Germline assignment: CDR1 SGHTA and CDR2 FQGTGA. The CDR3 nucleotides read TGTGCCAGCACCTTGACGAGGGGGGACTTCTATGGCTACACCTTC. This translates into CASTLTRGDFYGYTF.

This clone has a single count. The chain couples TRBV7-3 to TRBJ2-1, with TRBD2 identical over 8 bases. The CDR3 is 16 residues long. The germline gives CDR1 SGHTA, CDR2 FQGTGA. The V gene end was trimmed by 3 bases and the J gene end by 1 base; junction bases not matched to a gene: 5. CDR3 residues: CASSFSGSASYNEQFF. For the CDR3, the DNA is TGTGCCAGCAGCTTCAGCGGGAGCGCATCCTACAATGAGCAGTTCTTC.

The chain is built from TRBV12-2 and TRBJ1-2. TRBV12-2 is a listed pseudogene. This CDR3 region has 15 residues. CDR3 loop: CASRRRGPLNYGYTF. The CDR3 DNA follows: TGTGCAAGTCGCCGGAGAGGGCCCCTCAACTATGGCTACACCTTC.

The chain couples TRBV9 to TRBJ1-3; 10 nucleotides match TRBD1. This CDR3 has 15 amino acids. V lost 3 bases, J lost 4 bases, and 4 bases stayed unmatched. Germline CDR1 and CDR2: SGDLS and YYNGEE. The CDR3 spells CASSATTGGGNTIYF. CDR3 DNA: TGTGCCAGCAGCGCCACGACAGGGGGCGGAAACACCATATATTTT.

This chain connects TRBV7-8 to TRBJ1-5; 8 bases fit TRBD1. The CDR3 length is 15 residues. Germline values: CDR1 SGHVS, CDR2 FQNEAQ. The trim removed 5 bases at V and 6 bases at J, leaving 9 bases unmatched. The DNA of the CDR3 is TGTGCCAGCAGCCAAGGCAGGGGGCGCTTTCAGCCCCAGCATTTT. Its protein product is CASSQGRGRFQPQHF.

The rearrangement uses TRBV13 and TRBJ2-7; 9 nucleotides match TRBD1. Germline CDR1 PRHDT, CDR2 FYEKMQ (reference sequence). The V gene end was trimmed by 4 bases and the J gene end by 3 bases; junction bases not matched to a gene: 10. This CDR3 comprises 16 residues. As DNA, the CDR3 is TGTGCCAGCAGCTCAGGGGGACAGGGCCCAAACTACGAGCAGTACTTC. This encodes CASSSGGQGPNYEQYF.

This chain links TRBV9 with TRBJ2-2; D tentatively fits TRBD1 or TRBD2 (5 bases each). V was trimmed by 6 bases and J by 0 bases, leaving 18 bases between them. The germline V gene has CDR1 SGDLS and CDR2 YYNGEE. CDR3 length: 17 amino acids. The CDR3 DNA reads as TGTGCCAGCACCGCTCCGGCTGGGGGACCGAACACCGGGGAGCTGTTTTTT. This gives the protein CASTAPAGGPNTGELFF.

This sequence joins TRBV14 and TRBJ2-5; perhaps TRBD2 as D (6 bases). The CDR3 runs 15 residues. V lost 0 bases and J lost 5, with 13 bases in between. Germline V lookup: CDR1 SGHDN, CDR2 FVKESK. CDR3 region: CASSQDFGGMETQYF. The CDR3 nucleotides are TGTGCCAGCAGCCAAGATTTTGGAGGGATGGAGACCCAGTACTTC.

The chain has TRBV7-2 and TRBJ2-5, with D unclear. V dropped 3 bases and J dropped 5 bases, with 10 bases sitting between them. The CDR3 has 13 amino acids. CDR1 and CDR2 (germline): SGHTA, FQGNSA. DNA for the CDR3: TGTGCCAGCAGCTTGTCTAGGCGGGAGACCCAGTACTTC. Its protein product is CASSLSRRETQYF. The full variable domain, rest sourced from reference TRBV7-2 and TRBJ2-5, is GAGVSQSPSNKVTEKGKDVELRCDPISGHTALYWYRQSLGQGLEFLIYFQGNSAPDKSGLPSDRFSAERTGGSVSTLTIQRTQQEDSAVYLCASSLSRRETQYFGPGTRLLVL.

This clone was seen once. CDR3 in DNA: TGTGCCAGCAGTTTAGCTCCGGGGGAGGTTGTTATCTGGCCCAAAAACATTCAGTACTTC. Translation: CASSLAPGEVVIWPKNIQYF. The V and J genes are TRBV28 and TRBJ2-4; D may be TRBD2 (6 bases). The CDR3 loop spans 20 amino acids. V lost 2 bases and J 2 bases, leaving 25 bases between the germline ends. Germline-derived CDR1 and CDR2 are MDHEN and SYDVKM. Combining the CDR3 with reference TRBV28 and TRBJ2-4 gives the whole variable domain DVKVTQSSRYLVKRTGEKVFLECVQDMDHENMFWYRQDPGLGLRLIYFSYDVKMKEKGDIPEGYSVSREKKERFSLILESASTNQTSMYLCASSLAPGEVVIWPKNIQYFGAGTRLSVL.

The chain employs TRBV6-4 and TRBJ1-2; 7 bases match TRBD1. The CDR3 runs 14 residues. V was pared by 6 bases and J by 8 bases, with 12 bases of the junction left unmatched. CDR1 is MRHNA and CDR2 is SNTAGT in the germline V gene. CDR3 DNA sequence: TGTGCCAGCAGCCCCCGGACAGGAAGTATAGGCTACACCTTC. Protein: CASSPRTGSIGYTF.

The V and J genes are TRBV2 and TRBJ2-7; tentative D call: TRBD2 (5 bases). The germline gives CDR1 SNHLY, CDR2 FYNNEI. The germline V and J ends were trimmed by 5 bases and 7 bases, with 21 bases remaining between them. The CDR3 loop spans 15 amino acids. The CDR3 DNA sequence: TGTGCCAGCAGTTCCGAGGGCCCCAACCTGGGTGAGCAGTACTTC. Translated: CASSSEGPNLGEQYF.

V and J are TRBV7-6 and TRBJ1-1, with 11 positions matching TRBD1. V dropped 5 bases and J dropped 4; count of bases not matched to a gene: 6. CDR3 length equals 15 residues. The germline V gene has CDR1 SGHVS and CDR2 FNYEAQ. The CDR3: CASSRFGQGATEAFF. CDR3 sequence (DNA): TGTGCCAGCAGCCGTTTCGGACAGGGGGCCACTGAAGCTTTCTTT.